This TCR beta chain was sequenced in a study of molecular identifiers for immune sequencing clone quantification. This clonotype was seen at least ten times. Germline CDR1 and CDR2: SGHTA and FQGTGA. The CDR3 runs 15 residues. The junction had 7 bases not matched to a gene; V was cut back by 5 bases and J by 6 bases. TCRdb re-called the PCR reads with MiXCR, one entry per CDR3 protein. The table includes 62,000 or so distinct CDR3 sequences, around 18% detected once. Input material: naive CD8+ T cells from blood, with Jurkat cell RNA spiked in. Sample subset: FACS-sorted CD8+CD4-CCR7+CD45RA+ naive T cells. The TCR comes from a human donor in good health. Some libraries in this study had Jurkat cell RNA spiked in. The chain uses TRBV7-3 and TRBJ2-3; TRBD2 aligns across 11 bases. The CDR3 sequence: CASSPTSGTLDTQYF. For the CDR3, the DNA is TGTGCCAGCAGCCCGACTAGCGGGACCCTGGATACGCAGTATTTT. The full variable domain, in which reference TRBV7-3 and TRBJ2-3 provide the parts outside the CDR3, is GAGVSQTPSNKVTEKGKYVELRCDPISGHTALYWYRQSLGQGPEFLIYFQGTGAADDSGLPNDRFFAVRPEGSVSTLKIQRTERGDSAVYLCASSPTSGTLDTQYFGPGTRLTVL.